A selection of T cell receptor beta chains follows, all from one sample in a study of OX40 agonist ivuxolimab in advanced cancers. Method: immunoSEQ multiplex PCR; TCRdb's copy keeps in-frame clones and lacks some. The sample yields more than 65,000 clones, approximately 85% seen once. The material was CD4+ or CD8+ T cells sorted from blood, obtained in a trial of the OX40 agonist ivuxolimab. These receptors were taken from an adult with an advanced solid tumor such as melanoma, head and neck, liver or kidney cancer. CDR3s include the opening cysteine and the closing phenylalanine or tryptophan. D genes are given only for firm matches. Only some rows state a clone size, as once, few, many or a class for expanded clones.

V gene	J gene	clone size	D gene	CDR3 DNA	CDR3 protein
TRBV6-5	TRBJ2-1	NA	TRBD1	TGTGCCAGCAGTTACTCGGGACAGGAGCAGTTCTTC	CASSYSGQEQFF
TRBV23-1	TRBJ2-7	NA	NA	TGCGCCAGCAGTCAATCGGAGGGGGCCGTCAGGAGTCTGAGATACGAGCAGTACTTC	CASSQSEGAVRSLRYEQYF
TRBV14	TRBJ1-2	NA	NA	TGTGCCAGCAGCCAGGGGGCGAGCTATGGCTACACCTTC	CASSQGASYGYTF
TRBV29-1	TRBJ1-1	NA	NA	TGCAGCGCTAGAACGACAGGCGGCACTGAAGCTTTCTTT	CSARTTGGTEAFF
TRBV4-2	TRBJ2-5	NA	NA	TGTGCCAGCAGCCAAGTAGGGCAGAGAGAGACCCAGTACTTC	CASSQVGQRETQYF
TRBV10-2	TRBJ1-1	NA	NA	TGCGCCAGCAGTGGTACAGGCTACGAAGCTTTCTTT	CASSGTGYEAFF
TRBV23-1	TRBJ1-1	NA	NA	TGCGCCCCCCACCGGGGGGCTGGAGTGAACACTGAAGCTTTCTTT	CAPHRGAGVNTEAFF
TRBV28	TRBJ2-5	NA	NA	TGTGCCACCACGGGGCAGCTAGAGACCCAGTACTTC	CATTGQLETQYF
TRBV28	TRBJ2-2	few	NA	TGTGCCAGCAGTTCGACAGTGGACACCGGGGAGCTGTTTTTT	CASSSTVDTGELFF
TRBV27	TRBJ2-7	NA	NA	TGTGCCAGCAGTTTCCGGAGGGACAGCACCTACCACGAGCAGTACTTC	CASSFRRDSTYHEQYF
TRBV9	TRBJ1-3	NA	NA	TGTGCCAGCAGCGTCGCAGGGTCTGGAAACACCATATATTTT	CASSVAGSGNTIYF
TRBV9	TRBJ1-1	NA	TRBD1	TGTGCCAGCAGCGTAGGAGGGCAGGGGGTTGGAGCTTTCTTT	CASSVGGQGVGAFF
TRBV28	TRBJ2-4	NA	NA	TGTGCCAGCAGTTTAGGCGGGGTACAGGGAAACATTCAGTACTTC	CASSLGGVQGNIQYF
TRBV19	TRBJ1-2	NA	TRBD1	TGTGCCAGTATGCGGGGACAGAGCGCCCACATGAACTATGGCTACACCTTC	CASMRGQSAHMNYGYTF
TRBV6-6	TRBJ2-6	NA	TRBD1	TGTGCCAGCAGCCGCGACAGGGAGCCAGGGGCCAACGTCCTGACTTTC	CASSRDREPGANVLTF
TRBV7-9	TRBJ2-2	NA	NA	TGTGCCAGCAGCTTAGGTGACGCCGAGCCCGGGGAGCTGTTTTTT	CASSLGDAEPGELFF
TRBV4-1	TRBJ2-7	NA	NA	TGCGCCAGCAGCCCCTTTTGGGAGGGGGCACCCTACGAGCAGTACTTC	CASSPFWEGAPYEQYF
TRBV27	TRBJ2-3	NA	NA	TGTGCCAGCAGTTCGGGGACCCTTGGGACAGATACGCAGTATTTT	CASSSGTLGTDTQYF
TRBV4-2	TRBJ2-5	NA	NA	TGTGCCAGCAGCCAAGATCAGGGAGGAGGGGATGGGCAAGAGACCCAGTACTTC	CASSQDQGGGDGQETQYF
TRBV18	TRBJ2-1	NA	NA	TGTGCCAGCTCACCACTTACGGCCGATGAGCAGTTCTTC	CASSPLTADEQFF